This T cell receptor beta chain was sequenced in a study of human thymus T cells. During corrective heart surgery, resections were taken, and the thymus tissue came from them. Finnish infants who were healthy and having corrective surgery for congenital heart defects made up the donors. As for this clone: Its antigen is unidentified.

CDR3 size: 14 residues. V was clipped by 4 bases and J by 1 base, with 10 bases between them. Germline CDR1 is SNHLY and CDR2 is FYNNEI. Whole-study results and caveats: Highly overlapping thymic repertoires in unrelated individuals were reported by related research. What appeared biased in thymic and blood repertoires was the usage of V and J genes.

Profiled with immunoSEQ multiplex PCR; TCRdb holds only in-frame clones, not every one. In the table there are 55,000 to 85,000 clones, around 95% of which are singletons. The source of this sequence is a girl under three years old with a congenital heart defect but otherwise immunologically healthy. The sequenced sample was thymus tissue. The chain has TRBV2 and TRBJ1-1; D not certain. The CDR3 region has the DNA TGTGCCAGCAGTGGCAGGCCGACGAACACTGAAGCTTTCTTT. Protein sequence: CASSGRPTNTEAFF.